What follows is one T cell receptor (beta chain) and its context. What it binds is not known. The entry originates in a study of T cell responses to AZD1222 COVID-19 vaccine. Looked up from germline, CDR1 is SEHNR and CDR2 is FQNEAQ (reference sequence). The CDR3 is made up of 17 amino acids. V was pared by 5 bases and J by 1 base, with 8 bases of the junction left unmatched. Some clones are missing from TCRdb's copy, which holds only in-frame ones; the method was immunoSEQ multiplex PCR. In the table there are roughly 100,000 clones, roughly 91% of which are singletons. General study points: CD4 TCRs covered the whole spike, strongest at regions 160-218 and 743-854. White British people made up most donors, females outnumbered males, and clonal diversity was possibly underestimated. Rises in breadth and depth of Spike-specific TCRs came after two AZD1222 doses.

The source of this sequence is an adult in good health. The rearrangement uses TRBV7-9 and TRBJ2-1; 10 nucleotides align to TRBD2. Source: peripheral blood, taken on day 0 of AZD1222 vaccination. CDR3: CASSDLVLAGSYNEQFF. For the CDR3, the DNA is TGTGCCAGCAGCGATCTTGTACTAGCGGGGTCCTACAATGAGCAGTTCTTC.